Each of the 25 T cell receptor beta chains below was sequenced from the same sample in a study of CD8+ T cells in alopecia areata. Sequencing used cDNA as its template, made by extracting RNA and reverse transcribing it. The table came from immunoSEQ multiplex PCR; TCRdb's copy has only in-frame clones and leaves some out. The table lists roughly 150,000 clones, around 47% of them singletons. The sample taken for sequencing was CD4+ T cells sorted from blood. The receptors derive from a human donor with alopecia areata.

For the CDR3, the DNA is TGTGCCAGCAACCCTGGGGGCCATCGAGTCACCGGGGAGCTGTTTTTT. Translated: CASNPGGHRVTGELFF. This rearrangement joins TRBV27 to TRBJ2-2; maybe TRBD1 (6 bases). Trimming removed 7 bases at V and 4 bases at J, with 19 bases between. The CDR3 covers 16 residues. Germline loops: CDR1 MNHEY, CDR2 SMNVEV (reference sequence).

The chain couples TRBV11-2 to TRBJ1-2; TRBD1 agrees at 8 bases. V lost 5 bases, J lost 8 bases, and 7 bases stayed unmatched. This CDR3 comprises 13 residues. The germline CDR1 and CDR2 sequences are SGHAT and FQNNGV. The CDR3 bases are TGTGCCAGCAGCGACCCCGGACAGGGCGGCTACACCTTC. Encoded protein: CASSDPGQGGYTF.

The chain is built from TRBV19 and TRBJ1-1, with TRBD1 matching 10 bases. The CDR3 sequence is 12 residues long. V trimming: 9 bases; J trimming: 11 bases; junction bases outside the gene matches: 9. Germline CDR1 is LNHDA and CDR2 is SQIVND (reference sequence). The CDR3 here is CASRDRGFSAFF. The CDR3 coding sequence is TGTGCCAGCCGGGACAGGGGATTCTCGGCTTTCTTT. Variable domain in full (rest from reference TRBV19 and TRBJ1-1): DGGITQSPKYLFRKEGQNVTLSCEQNLNHDAMYWYRQDPGQGLRLIYYSQIVNDFQKGDIAEGYSVSREKKESFPLTVTSAQKNPTAFYLCASRDRGFSAFFGQGTRLTVV.

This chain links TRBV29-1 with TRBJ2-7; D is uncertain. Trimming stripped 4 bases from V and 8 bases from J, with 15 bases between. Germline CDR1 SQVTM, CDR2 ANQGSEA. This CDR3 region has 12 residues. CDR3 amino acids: CSVVKSTTKQYF. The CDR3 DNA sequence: TGCAGCGTTGTAAAGAGTACGACCAAGCAGTACTTC.

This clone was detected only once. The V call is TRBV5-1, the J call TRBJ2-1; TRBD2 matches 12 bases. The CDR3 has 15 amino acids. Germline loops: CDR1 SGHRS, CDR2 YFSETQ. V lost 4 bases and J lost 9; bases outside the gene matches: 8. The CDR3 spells CASSVALAGGGEQFF. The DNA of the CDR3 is TGCGCCAGCAGCGTGGCGCTAGCGGGAGGGGGTGAGCAGTTCTTC.

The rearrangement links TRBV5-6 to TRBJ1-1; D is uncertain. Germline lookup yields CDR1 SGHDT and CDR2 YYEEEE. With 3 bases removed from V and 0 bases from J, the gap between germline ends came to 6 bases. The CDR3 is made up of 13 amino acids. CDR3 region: CASSYGVNTEAFF. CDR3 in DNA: TGTGCCAGCAGCTACGGGGTGAACACTGAAGCTTTCTTT.

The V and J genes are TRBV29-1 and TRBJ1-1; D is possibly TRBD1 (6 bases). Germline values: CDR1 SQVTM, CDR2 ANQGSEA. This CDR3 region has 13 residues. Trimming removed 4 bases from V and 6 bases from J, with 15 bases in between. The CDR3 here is CSVGLYREAEAFF. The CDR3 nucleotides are TGCAGCGTTGGCCTCTACAGGGAAGCTGAAGCTTTCTTT. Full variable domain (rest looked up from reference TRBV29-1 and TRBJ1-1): SAVISQKPSRDICQRGTSLTIQCQVDSQVTMMFWYRQQPGQSLTLIATANQGSEATYESGFVIDKFPISRPNLTFSTLTVSNMSPEDSSIYLCSVGLYREAEAFFGQGTRLTVV.

The CDR3 DNA sequence: TGCAGCGTTGGGGGGGGTTTTGAGCAGTTCTTC. The encoded protein is CSVGGGFEQFF. The chain couples TRBV29-1 to TRBJ2-1; 7 bases align to TRBD2. V lost 4 bases, J lost 9 bases, and 3 bases stayed unmatched. CDR3 length: 11 amino acids. The V gene's germline CDR1 is SQVTM and CDR2 ANQGSEA.

The CDR3 spells CASSEAAPQHF. For the CDR3, the DNA is TGTGCCAGCAGTGAAGCCGCACCCCAGCATTTT. This chain connects TRBV2 to TRBJ1-5, with D uncertain. CDR3 length: 11 residues. Germline CDR1 is SNHLY and CDR2 is FYNNEI. Trimming stripped 0 bases from V and 10 bases from J, with 4 bases between.

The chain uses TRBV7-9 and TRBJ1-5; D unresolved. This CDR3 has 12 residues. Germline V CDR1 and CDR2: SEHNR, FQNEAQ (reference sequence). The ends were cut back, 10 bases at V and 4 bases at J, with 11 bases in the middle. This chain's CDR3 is CATGRLNQPQHF. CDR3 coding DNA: TGTGCCACCGGACGGTTAAATCAGCCCCAGCATTTT.

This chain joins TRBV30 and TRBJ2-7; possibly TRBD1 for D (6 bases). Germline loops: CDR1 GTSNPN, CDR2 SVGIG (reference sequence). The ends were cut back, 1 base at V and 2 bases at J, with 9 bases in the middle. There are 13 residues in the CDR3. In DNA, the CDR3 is TGTGCCTGGAGTGGAACAGGGACCTACGAGCAGTACTTC. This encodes CAWSGTGTYEQYF.

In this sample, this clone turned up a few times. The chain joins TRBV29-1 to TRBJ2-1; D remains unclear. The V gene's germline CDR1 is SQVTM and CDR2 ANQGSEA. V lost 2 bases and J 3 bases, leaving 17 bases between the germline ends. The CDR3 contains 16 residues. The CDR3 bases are TGCAGCGTTGAACTAAATCGGGCAAGGGTCTACAATGAGCAGTTCTTC. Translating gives CSVELNRARVYNEQFF.

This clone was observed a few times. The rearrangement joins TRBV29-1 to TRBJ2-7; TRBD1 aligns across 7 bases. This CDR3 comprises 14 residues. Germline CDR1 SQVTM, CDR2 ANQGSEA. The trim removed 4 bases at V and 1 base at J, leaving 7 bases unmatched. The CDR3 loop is CSVATTGKSYEQYF. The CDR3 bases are TGCAGCGTTGCTACGACAGGGAAGTCCTACGAGCAGTACTTC.

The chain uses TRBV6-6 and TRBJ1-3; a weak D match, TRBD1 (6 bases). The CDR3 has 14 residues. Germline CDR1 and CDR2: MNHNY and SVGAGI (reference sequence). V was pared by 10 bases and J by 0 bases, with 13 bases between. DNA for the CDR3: TGTGCCACTCAGACAGGAATCTCTGGAAACACCATATATTTT. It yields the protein CATQTGISGNTIYF.

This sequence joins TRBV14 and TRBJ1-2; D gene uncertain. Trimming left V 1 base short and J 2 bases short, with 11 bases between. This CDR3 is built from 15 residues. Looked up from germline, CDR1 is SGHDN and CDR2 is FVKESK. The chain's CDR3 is CASSQVDFWNYGYTF. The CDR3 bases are TGTGCCAGCAGCCAAGTCGACTTTTGGAACTATGGCTACACCTTC.

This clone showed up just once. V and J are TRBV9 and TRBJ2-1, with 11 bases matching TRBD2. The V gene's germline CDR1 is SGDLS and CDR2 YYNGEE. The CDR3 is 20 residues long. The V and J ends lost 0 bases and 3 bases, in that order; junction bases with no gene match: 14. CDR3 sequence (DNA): TGTGCCAGCAGCGTAGTGGGGACTAGCGGAGCTGCCAATGACTACAATGAGCAGTTCTTC. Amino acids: CASSVVGTSGAANDYNEQFF.

Here the CDR3 reads CASSWVIGGRYNEQFF. CDR3 bases: TGTGCCAGCAGTTGGGTGATTGGCGGGAGGTACAATGAGCAGTTCTTC. The V call is TRBV28, the J call TRBJ2-1; TRBD2 agrees at 8 bases. CDR3 size: 16 residues. V lost 4 bases, J lost 4 bases, and 9 bases stayed unmatched. Germline-derived CDR1 and CDR2 are MDHEN and SYDVKM.

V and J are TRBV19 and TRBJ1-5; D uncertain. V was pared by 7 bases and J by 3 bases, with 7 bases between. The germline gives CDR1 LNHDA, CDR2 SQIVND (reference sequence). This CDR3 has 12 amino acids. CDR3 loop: CASTFANQPQHF. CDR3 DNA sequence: TGTGCCAGTACTTTTGCCAATCAGCCCCAGCATTTT.

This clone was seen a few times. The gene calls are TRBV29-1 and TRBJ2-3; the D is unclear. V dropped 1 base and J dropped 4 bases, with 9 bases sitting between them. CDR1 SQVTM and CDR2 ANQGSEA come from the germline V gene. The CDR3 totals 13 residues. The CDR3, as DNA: TGCAGCGTTGAAGTCAGTGCACCAGATACGCAGTATTTT. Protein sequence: CSVEVSAPDTQYF.

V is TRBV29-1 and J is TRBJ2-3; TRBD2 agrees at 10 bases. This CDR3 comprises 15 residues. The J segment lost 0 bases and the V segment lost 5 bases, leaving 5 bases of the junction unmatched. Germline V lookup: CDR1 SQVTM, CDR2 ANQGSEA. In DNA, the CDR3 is TGCAGCGTTAGCGGGAGGGTCTCTAGCACAGATACGCAGTATTTT. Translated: CSVSGRVSSTDTQYF.

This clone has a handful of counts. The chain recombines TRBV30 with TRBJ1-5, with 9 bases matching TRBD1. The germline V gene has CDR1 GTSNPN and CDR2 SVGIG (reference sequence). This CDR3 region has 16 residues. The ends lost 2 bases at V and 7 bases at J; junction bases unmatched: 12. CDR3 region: CAWSSAGTGYGQPQHF. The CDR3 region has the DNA TGTGCCTGGAGTTCCGCCGGGACAGGGTACGGACAGCCCCAGCATTTT.

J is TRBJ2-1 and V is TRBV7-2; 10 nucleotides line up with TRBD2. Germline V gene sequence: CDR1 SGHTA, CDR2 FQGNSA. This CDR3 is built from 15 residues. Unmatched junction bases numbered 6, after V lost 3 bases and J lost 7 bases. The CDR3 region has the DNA TGTGCCAGCAGCTTCTCCGGGACTAGCGCAAATGAGCAGTTCTTC. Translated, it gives CASSFSGTSANEQFF.

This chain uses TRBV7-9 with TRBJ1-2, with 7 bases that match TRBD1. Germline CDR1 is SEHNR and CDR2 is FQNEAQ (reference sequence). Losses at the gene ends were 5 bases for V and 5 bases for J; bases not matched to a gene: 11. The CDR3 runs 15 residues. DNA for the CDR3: TGTGCCAGCAGCCGACGGGACAGCAATCCTTATGGCTACACCTTC. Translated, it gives CASSRRDSNPYGYTF.

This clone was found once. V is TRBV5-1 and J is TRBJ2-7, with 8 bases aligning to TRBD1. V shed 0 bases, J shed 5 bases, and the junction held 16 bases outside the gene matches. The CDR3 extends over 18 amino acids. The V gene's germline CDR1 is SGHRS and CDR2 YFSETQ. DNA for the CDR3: TGCGCCAGCAGCTTGGCCTCCGGGACAGGAGCCCCTTATAACGAGCAGTACTTC. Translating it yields CASSLASGTGAPYNEQYF.

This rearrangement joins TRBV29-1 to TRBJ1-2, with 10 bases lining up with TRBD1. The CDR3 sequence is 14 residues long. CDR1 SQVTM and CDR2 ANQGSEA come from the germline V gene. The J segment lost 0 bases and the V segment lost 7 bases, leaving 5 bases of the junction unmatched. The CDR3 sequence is CSAGTGAANYGYTF. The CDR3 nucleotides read TGCAGCGCTGGGACAGGGGCAGCTAACTATGGCTACACCTTC.